Following are 21 T cell receptor beta chains from one sample sequenced in a study of T cells after yellow fever vaccination. TCRdb redid the calling of the 5' RACE reads with MiXCR, one entry per CDR3 protein. The table has about 340,000 distinct CDR3 sequences, 3% to 4.5% seen once. The sequences come from PBMCs, collected 5 days after the yellow fever booster vaccination. The receptors derive from a man aged 18 to 30 who received the YFV17D yellow fever vaccine.

At least ten counts were recorded for this clonotype. The V call is TRBV11-2, the J call TRBJ1-5; D gene unclear. Between the trimmed V and J ends, which lost 4 bases and 0 bases, there was a span of 4 bases. The germline CDR1 and CDR2 sequences are SGHAT and FQNNGV. The CDR3 is 13 amino acids. CDR3 DNA: TGTGCCAGCAGCTGGAATAGCAATCAGCCCCAGCATTTT. Its translation is CASSWNSNQPQHF.

In regard to this clonotype: A much larger clone differs by one base, so this may be a read error. The chain has TRBV6-5 and TRBJ2-5, with unresolved D. This CDR3 comprises 12 residues. Germline loops: CDR1 MNHEY, CDR2 SVGAGI. In DNA form, the CDR3 reads TGTGCCAGCTTCTTGGACGGCGAGAGCCAGTACTTC. This codes for CASFLDGESQYF.

The gene calls are TRBV28 and TRBJ2-7; 10 nucleotides agree with TRBD1. V trimming: 6 bases; J trimming: 1 base; junction bases outside the gene matches: 3. CDR1 is MDHEN and CDR2 is SYDVKM in the germline V gene. The CDR3 covers 14 residues. DNA of the CDR3: TGTGCCAGCAGCAGGGACAGGGGTTCCTACGAGCAGTACGTC. Translated: CASSRDRGSYEQYV.

This clonotype appeared a few times. The rearrangement joins TRBV12-3 or TRBV12-4 to TRBJ1-1; maybe TRBD1 (5 bases). The V and J ends lost 5 bases and 3 bases respectively, with 13 bases between them. This CDR3 comprises 14 residues. The CDR3 nucleotides read TGTGCCAGCAGTCGAAGAGGGGATTACACTGAAGCTTTCTTT. Its translation is CASSRRGDYTEAFF.

The rearrangement uses TRBV3-1 and TRBJ2-3, with 10 bases that match TRBD2. Germline V CDR1 and CDR2: LGHDT, YNNKEL (reference sequence). The trim removed 0 bases at V and 0 bases at J, leaving 9 bases unmatched. This CDR3 region has 19 residues. CDR3 sequence: CASSQDASGGLRSTDTQYF. DNA for the CDR3: TGTGCCAGCAGCCAAGATGCTAGCGGGGGCCTCCGGAGCACAGATACGCAGTATTTT.

This clonotype was counted a few times. V gene TRBV5-1 combines with J gene TRBJ1-1, with D uncertain. CDR1 and CDR2 from the germline V gene are SGHRS and YFSETQ. The ends were cut back, 2 bases at V and 7 bases at J, with 12 bases in the middle. This CDR3 contains 13 residues. In nucleotides, the CDR3 is TGCGCCAGCAGCTTTGTTCCGGTCGGTGAAGCTTTCTTT. Amino acids: CASSFVPVGEAFF. The complete variable domain, with remaining parts taken from reference TRBV5-1 and TRBJ1-1, reads KAGVTQTPRYLIKTRGQQVTLSCSPISGHRSVSWYQQTPGQGLQFLFEYFSETQRNKGNFPGRFSGRQFSNSRSEMNVSTLELGDSALYLCASSFVPVGEAFFGQGTRLTVV.

The rearrangement links TRBV3-1 to TRBJ1-2; D unresolved. Germline V gene sequence: CDR1 LGHDT, CDR2 YNNKEL (reference sequence). The CDR3 is 13 residues long. The V gene lost 2 bases and the J gene lost 4 bases, with 8 bases spanning the gap. The CDR3 sequence: CASSQRGLYGYTF. The CDR3 DNA is TGTGCCAGCAGCCAAAGAGGGCTCTATGGCTACACCTTC.

This clonotype appeared many times. This chain links TRBV25-1 with TRBJ1-1, with D uncertain. V was cut by 3 bases and J by 7 bases, with 12 bases left in between. The CDR3 sequence is 13 residues long. Per germline, CDR1 MGHDK and CDR2 SYGVNS. CDR3 in amino acids: CASSDYPAGEAFF. CDR3 nucleotides: TGTGCCAGCAGTGATTATCCCGCAGGTGAAGCTTTCTTT.

This chain's CDR3 is CASSQNPVPGYTGELFF. The CDR3 nucleotides are TGCGCCAGCAGCCAAAACCCGGTCCCAGGCTACACCGGGGAGCTGTTTTTT. The V call is TRBV4-3, the J call TRBJ2-2; D ambiguous. Trimming left V 2 bases short and J 3 bases short, with 16 bases between. This CDR3 has 17 residues. CDR1 and CDR2 from the germline V gene are LGHNA and YSLEER.

This clonotype was seen at least ten times. The genes are TRBV6-2 or TRBV6-3 and TRBJ2-5; unclear D gene. Germline V gene data show CDR1 as MNHEY and CDR2 as SVGEGT. The CDR3 sequence is 13 residues long. Trimming cost V 6 bases and J 3 bases, with 11 bases left between them. This CDR3 is CASSPTSEETQYF. The DNA for the CDR3 is TGTGCCAGCAGCCCCACTTCTGAAGAGACCCAGTACTTC.

This clonotype was recorded a few times. The V and J genes are TRBV6-2 or TRBV6-3 and TRBJ2-7, with D tentatively TRBD1 (6 bases). The germline V gene encodes CDR1 MNHEY and CDR2 SVGEGT. The CDR3 totals 16 residues. V lost 0 bases and J lost 3, with 15 bases in between. CDR3 DNA: TGTGCCAGCAGTTACTCCAGGGGCGCCCATTTCTACGAGCAGTACGTC. This gives the protein CASSYSRGAHFYEQYV.

The chain employs TRBV5-1 and TRBJ1-1; a possible D gene is TRBD1 (6 bases). The CDR3 extends over 15 amino acids. Germline CDR1 SGHRS, CDR2 YFSETQ. V gave up 4 bases and J gave up 6 bases, with 19 bases separating them. The CDR3, as DNA: TGCGCCAGCAGCCCCGCCGGGGGCTCGGTACCTGAAGCTTTCTTT. Protein sequence: CASSPAGGSVPEAFF. Combining the CDR3 with reference TRBV5-1 and TRBJ1-1 gives the whole variable domain KAGVTQTPRYLIKTRGQQVTLSCSPISGHRSVSWYQQTPGQGLQFLFEYFSETQRNKGNFPGRFSGRQFSNSRSEMNVSTLELGDSALYLCASSPAGGSVPEAFFGQGTRLTVV.

This clonotype was observed at least ten times. This rearrangement joins TRBV27 to TRBJ2-2; the D is unclear. Trimming removed 2 bases at V and 7 bases at J, with 8 bases between. This CDR3 is built from 13 residues. Germline lookup yields CDR1 MNHEY and CDR2 SMNVEV (reference sequence). The DNA for the CDR3 is TGTGCCAGCAGTTTAAAGGGTGACGGGGAGCTGTTTTTT. Its protein product is CASSLKGDGELFF.

V is TRBV24-1 and J is TRBJ2-1, with 12 bases identical to TRBD2. CDR1 and CDR2 (germline): KGHDR, SFDVKD. CDR3 size: 17 residues. V trimming: 4 bases; J trimming: 2 bases; junction bases outside the gene matches: 5. Written as DNA, the CDR3 is TGTGCCACCAGTGACCCCGGACTAGCGGGGCCCTACAATGAGCAGTTCTTC. Residues: CATSDPGLAGPYNEQFF.

The table lists this clonotype with a few counts. J is TRBJ2-3 and V is TRBV12-3 or TRBV12-4; 10 positions agree with TRBD2. CDR3 length: 16 residues. V lost 6 bases and J lost 3; bases outside the gene matches: 9. The CDR3 DNA follows: TGTGCCAGCAGCCTAACAGCGGGGGGGTGGACAGATACGCAGTATTTT. Translating gives CASSLTAGGWTDTQYF.

The chain uses TRBV5-6 and TRBJ1-6, with 9 bases matching TRBD1. J gave up 6 bases and V 3 bases, and 7 bases lay outside the gene matches. The CDR3 extends over 16 amino acids. Per germline, CDR1 SGHDT and CDR2 YYEEEE. In DNA form, the CDR3 reads TGTGCCAGCAGCTCGACAGGGGGATGGGGTAATTCACCCCTCCACTTT. Protein sequence: CASSSTGGWGNSPLHF.

The V gene is TRBV5-1, the J gene TRBJ2-5; maybe TRBD2 (6 bases). The CDR3 contains 15 residues. Germline V CDR1 and CDR2: SGHRS, YFSETQ. Between the trimmed V and J ends, which lost 0 bases and 2 bases, there was a span of 11 bases. The CDR3 here is CASSLDPAGQETQYF. The CDR3 DNA sequence: TGCGCCAGCAGCTTGGACCCGGCGGGGCAAGAGACCCAGTACTTC.

J is TRBJ1-2 and V is TRBV18; 10 bases fit TRBD1. The CDR3 runs to 15 residues. Germline V CDR1 and CDR2: KGHSH, LQKENI. The junction had 8 bases not matched to a gene; V was cut back by 2 bases and J by 8 bases. This CDR3 reads CASSPITGTGEGYTF. The CDR3 DNA reads TGTGCCAGCTCACCAATTACGGGGACAGGGGAAGGCTACACCTTC.

The chain carries TRBV3-1 and TRBJ2-6; 7 bases agree with TRBD1. Per the germline V gene, CDR1 is LGHDT and CDR2 is YNNKEL (reference sequence). The CDR3 has 17 residues. The J segment lost 0 bases and the V segment lost 4 bases, leaving 6 bases of the junction unmatched. The DNA of the CDR3 is TGTGCCAGCAGCCCTACAGGGGCCCACTCTGGGGCCAACGTCCTGACTTTC. Protein sequence: CASSPTGAHSGANVLTF.

The chain links TRBV19 to TRBJ2-7; 11 positions agree with TRBD2. The V segment lost 1 base and the J segment 3 bases; nucleotides outside the gene matches: 5. Germline lookup yields CDR1 LNHDA and CDR2 SQIVND (reference sequence). This CDR3 region has 16 residues. CDR3 in amino acids: CASSIAGTSGLYEQYF. CDR3 nucleotides: TGTGCCAGTAGTATAGCTGGGACTAGCGGCCTCTACGAGCAGTACTTC.

This clonotype was counted a few times. The rearrangement uses TRBV21-1 and TRBJ1-2; the table's D call of TRBD1 was not tested on the DNA. TRBV21-1 is described as a pseudogene. CDR3 size: 14 residues. The CDR3 sequence is CASFTGTEGYGYTF. Here the CDR3 DNA reads TGTGCCAGCTTTACCGGGACAGAGGGCTATGGCTACACCTTC.